Below, 4 T cell receptor beta chains from the same sample are listed, as sequenced in a study of T cells in Graves' hyperthyroidism and ophthalmopathy. TCR beta CDR3 regions were amplified from RNA transcripts. The study used the HTBI primer set for a first-round RT-PCR of the TCR CDR3. One entry per CDR3 protein results from TCRdb running MiXCR on the multiplex PCR reads. Of 200,000 to 300,000 distinct CDR3 sequences listed, roughly 15% are singletons. The specimen was blood. These receptors all stem from a woman aged 18-35 years with Graves' ophthalmopathy.

This clonotype was counted at least ten times. The chain employs TRBV5-1 and TRBJ2-1; D perhaps matches TRBD2 (5 bases). Deletions cut 4 bases from V and 6 bases from J, with 8 bases between. This CDR3 contains 12 residues. In germline, CDR1 is SGHRS, CDR2 YFSETQ. Here the CDR3 DNA reads TGCGCCAGCAGCCCGGGGTTCAATGAGCAGTTCTTC. It is translated as CASSPGFNEQFF.

This chain uses TRBV20-1 with TRBJ2-7, with 9 bases identical to TRBD2. The V and J ends lost 7 bases and 6 bases, in that order; junction bases with no gene match: 10. Germline assignment: CDR1 DFQATT and CDR2 SNEGSKA (reference sequence). The CDR3 contains 13 residues. The DNA of the CDR3 is TGCAGTGGATCTCTAGCGGGACTCCTCGAGCAGTACTTC. This sequence encodes CSGSLAGLLEQYF.

The table lists this clonotype with many counts. The chain is built from TRBV12-3 or TRBV12-4 and TRBJ1-5; D gene unclear. This CDR3 has 15 amino acids. V lost 2 bases and J 3 bases, leaving 11 bases between the germline ends. The CDR3 reads CASSLSGGFNQPQHF. The CDR3 nucleotides are TGTGCCAGCAGTTTATCTGGCGGTTTCAATCAGCCCCAGCATTTT.

This clonotype was counted ten times or more. The V call is TRBV11-2, the J call TRBJ2-5, with D uncertain. V lost 0 bases, J lost 7 bases, and 15 bases lay in between. This CDR3 is built from 15 residues. The germline CDR1 and CDR2 sequences are SGHAT and FQNNGV. CDR3 in amino acids: CASSLEWTGRGTQYF. DNA of the CDR3: TGTGCCAGCAGCTTAGAATGGACCGGACGCGGGACCCAGTACTTC.